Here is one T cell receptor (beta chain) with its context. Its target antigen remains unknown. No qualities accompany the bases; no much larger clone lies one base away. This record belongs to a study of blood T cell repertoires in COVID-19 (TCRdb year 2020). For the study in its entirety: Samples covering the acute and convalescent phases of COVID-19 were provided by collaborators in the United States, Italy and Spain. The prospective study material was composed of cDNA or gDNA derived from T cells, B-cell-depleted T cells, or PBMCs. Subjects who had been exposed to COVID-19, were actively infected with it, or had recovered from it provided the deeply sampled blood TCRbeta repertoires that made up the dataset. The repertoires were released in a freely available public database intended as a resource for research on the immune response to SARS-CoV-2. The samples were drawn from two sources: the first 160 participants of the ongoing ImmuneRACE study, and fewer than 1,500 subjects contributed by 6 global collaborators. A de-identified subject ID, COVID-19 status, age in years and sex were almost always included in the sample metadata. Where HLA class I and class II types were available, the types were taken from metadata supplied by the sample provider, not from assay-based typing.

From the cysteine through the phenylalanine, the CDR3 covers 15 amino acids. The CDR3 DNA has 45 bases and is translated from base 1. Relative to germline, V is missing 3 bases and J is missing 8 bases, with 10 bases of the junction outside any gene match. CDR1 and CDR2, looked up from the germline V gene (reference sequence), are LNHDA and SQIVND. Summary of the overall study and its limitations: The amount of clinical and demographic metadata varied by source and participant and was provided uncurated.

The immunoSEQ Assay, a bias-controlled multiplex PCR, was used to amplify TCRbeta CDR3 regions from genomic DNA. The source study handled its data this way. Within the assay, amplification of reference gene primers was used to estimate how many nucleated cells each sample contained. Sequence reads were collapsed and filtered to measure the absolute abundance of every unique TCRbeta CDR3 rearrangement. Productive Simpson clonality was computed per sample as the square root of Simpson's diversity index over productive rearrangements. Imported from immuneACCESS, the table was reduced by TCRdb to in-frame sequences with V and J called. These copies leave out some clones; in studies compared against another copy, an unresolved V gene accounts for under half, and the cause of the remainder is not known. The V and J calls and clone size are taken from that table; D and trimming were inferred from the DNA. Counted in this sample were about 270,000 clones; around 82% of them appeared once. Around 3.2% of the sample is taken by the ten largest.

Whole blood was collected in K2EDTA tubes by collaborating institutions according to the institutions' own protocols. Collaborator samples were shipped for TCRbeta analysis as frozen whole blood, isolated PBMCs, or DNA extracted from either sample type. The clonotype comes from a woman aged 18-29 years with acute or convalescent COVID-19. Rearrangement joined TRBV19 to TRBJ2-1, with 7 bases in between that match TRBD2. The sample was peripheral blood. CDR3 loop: CASSMGRGEFYEQFF. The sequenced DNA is TGTGCCAGTAGTATGGGGAGGGGTGAATTCTATGAGCAGTTCTTC.